The 15 T cell receptor beta chains presented below share a single source sample, sequenced in a study of beta chain features in type 1 diabetes. Sequenced material consisted of expressed TCRB transcripts (all of the isolated RNA was reverse transcribed). TCRdb's copy holds only in-frame clones and misses some; the assay was immunoSEQ multiplex PCR. The sample lists some 270,000 clones, about 8.5% occurring once. The sequenced material came from central memory CD4+ T cells from blood. These receptors were obtained from a woman between 18 and 30 years old in good health.

The V gene is TRBV2, the J gene TRBJ1-1, with 7 nucleotides matching TRBD1. The CDR3 contains 13 residues. After removal of 8 bases from V and 2 bases from J, the junction contained 5 bases not matched to a gene. Germline V gene data show CDR1 as SNHLY and CDR2 as FYNNEI. The CDR3: CASRGGANTEAFF. Here the CDR3 DNA reads TGTGCCAGCCGAGGGGGCGCAAACACTGAAGCTTTCTTT.

The chain employs TRBV7-2 and TRBJ2-5; TRBD2 matches at 11 bases. This CDR3 spans 16 amino acids. The V segment lost 4 bases and the J segment 4 bases; nucleotides outside the gene matches: 8. Germline CDR1 is SGHTA and CDR2 is FQGNSA. The CDR3 DNA reads as TGTGCCAGCAGCTCTGGGGGACTAGCGGTGAGAGAGACCCAGTACTTC. This encodes CASSSGGLAVRETQYF.

This clone has just a few counts. V gene TRBV5-4 combines with J gene TRBJ1-1; tentatively, D is TRBD1 (5 bases). Deletions cut 4 bases from V and 3 bases from J, with 22 bases between. The CDR3 is made up of 17 amino acids. Germline CDR1 SGHNT, CDR2 YYREEE (reference sequence). In DNA form, the CDR3 reads TGTGCCAGCAGCCCCAATGGTGGGGCGGGGTTGGACACTGAAGCTTTCTTT. Protein product: CASSPNGGAGLDTEAFF.

A word on this clone: A much larger clone lies a single base off, so this may be a read error. The chain uses TRBV11-1 and TRBJ1-1, with a possible D match to TRBD1 (6 bases). V lost 3 bases and J 2 bases, leaving 7 bases between the germline ends. In germline, CDR1 is SGHAT, CDR2 FQDESV (reference sequence). The CDR3 consists of 13 residues. The CDR3 nucleotides read TGTGCCAGCAGCTTGGACAGCAACACTGAAGCTTTCTTT. As protein: CASSLDSNTEAFF.

This clone has only a few counts. The chain carries TRBV18 and TRBJ2-7; tentatively, D is TRBD2 (5 bases). This CDR3 contains 15 residues. V shed 5 bases and J shed 3 bases, with 17 bases lying between them. Per germline, CDR1 KGHSH and CDR2 LQKENI. The CDR3 DNA reads TGTGCCAGCTCATCATCACCGGACCGGGACTACGAGCAGTACTTC. Amino acid sequence: CASSSSPDRDYEQYF.

This clone was counted many times. Here the CDR3 reads CASRLIRNTEAFF. CDR3 DNA sequence: TGTGCCAGCAGACTAATCAGGAACACTGAAGCTTTCTTT. This chain connects TRBV7-2 to TRBJ1-1, with unresolved D. V lost 6 bases and J 1 base, leaving 9 bases between the germline ends. In germline, CDR1 is SGHTA, CDR2 FQGNSA. The CDR3 runs 13 residues.

A word on this clone: Different DNA sequences within this sample yield the same CDR3. The chain recombines TRBV7-2 with TRBJ1-6; a weak D match, TRBD1 (6 bases). Germline V gene sequence: CDR1 SGHTA, CDR2 FQGNSA. This CDR3 has 12 residues. Trimming removed 7 bases from V and 7 bases from J, with 8 bases in between. CDR3 residues: CASTRGNSPLHF. The DNA for the CDR3 is TGTGCCAGCACTAGGGGGAATTCACCCCTCCACTTT. Full variable domain (missing parts from reference TRBV7-2 and TRBJ1-6): GAGVSQSPSNKVTEKGKDVELRCDPISGHTALYWYRQSLGQGLEFLIYFQGNSAPDKSGLPSDRFSAERTGGSVSTLTIQRTQQEDSAVYLCASTRGNSPLHFGNGTRLTVT.

This clone appeared a few times. The chain combines TRBV5-1 with TRBJ1-5; D is uncertain. Germline V lookup: CDR1 SGHRS, CDR2 YFSETQ. This CDR3 has 13 residues. V lost 4 bases and J lost 5, with 10 bases in between. CDR3 bases: TGCGCCAGCAGCCGACTCTTAGATCAGCCCCAGCATTTT. This sequence encodes CASSRLLDQPQHF.

The chain employs TRBV7-8 and TRBJ2-3; 13 positions agree with TRBD2. Germline V gene sequence: CDR1 SGHVS, CDR2 FQNEAQ. This CDR3 has 17 residues. Losses at the gene ends were 4 bases for V and 0 bases for J; bases not matched to a gene: 4. The CDR3 spells CASSSLAGGVSTDTQYF. The CDR3 region has the DNA TGTGCCAGCAGCTCACTAGCGGGAGGGGTTAGCACAGATACGCAGTATTTT.

The chain uses TRBV4-1 and TRBJ1-5; D not certain. Trimming cost V 6 bases and J 1 base, with 13 bases left between them. The CDR3 extends over 15 amino acids. Per germline, CDR1 MGHRA and CDR2 YSYEKL. CDR3 sequence: CASSRDRGSNQPQHF. CDR3 coding DNA: TGCGCCAGCAGTCGTGACCGAGGGAGCAATCAGCCCCAGCATTTT.

As concerns this clone: This likely stems from a read error, as it lies one base from a far larger clone. The V and J genes are TRBV7-9 and TRBJ2-5; D may match TRBD1 or TRBD2 (6 bases each). CDR3 length: 13 amino acids. Germline V gene lookup returns CDR1 SEHNR and CDR2 FQNEAQ (reference sequence). The V end lost 5 bases, the J end lost 5 bases, and 12 bases lay between the germline ends. DNA of the CDR3: TGTGCCAGCAGCGAGGGGGGTAGGGAGACCCAGTACTTC. Translation: CASSEGGRETQYF.

This clone was seen a few times. The chain has TRBV28 and TRBJ1-5, with 12 bases that match TRBD1. V trimming: 5 bases; J trimming: 2 bases; junction bases outside the gene matches: 10. The germline V gene encodes CDR1 MDHEN and CDR2 SYDVKM. This CDR3 has 18 amino acids. In nucleotides, the CDR3 is TGTGCCAGCAGTGCTTGGGGGACAGGGGGCCTGGGCAATCAGCCCCAGCATTTT. It yields the protein CASSAWGTGGLGNQPQHF.

The chain is built from TRBV7-8 and TRBJ2-3; D remains ambiguous. Trimming removed 1 base from V and 2 bases from J, with 13 bases in between. The CDR3 is made up of 16 amino acids. Germline loops: CDR1 SGHVS, CDR2 FQNEAQ. CDR3 nucleotide sequence: TGTGCCAGCAGCTTAGGGGCAGGAACCAACACAGATACGCAGTATTTT. Translating it yields CASSLGAGTNTDTQYF.

This clone was counted between two and nine times. V is TRBV5-4 and J is TRBJ2-1; 10 bases align to TRBD2. V trimming: 0 bases; J trimming: 4 bases; junction bases outside the gene matches: 1. There are 15 residues in the CDR3. Germline lookup yields CDR1 SGHNT and CDR2 YYREEE (reference sequence). In DNA form, the CDR3 reads TGTGCCAGCAGCTTGGAACTAGCGGGATACAATGAGCAGTTCTTC. Amino acids: CASSLELAGYNEQFF.

The chain is built from TRBV21-1 and TRBJ2-7; the DNA was not compared with TRBD2, the D call given in the table. TRBV21-1 is a recognized pseudogene. The CDR3 sequence is 15 residues long. The CDR3 nucleotides read TGTGCCAGCAGCAAAGAACTAGCGGACTCCTACGAGCAGTACTTC. Translation gives CASSKELADSYEQYF.